The rows below give T cell receptor beta chains drawn from one sample of a study of cytomegalovirus exposure and HLA in healthy donors. Using immunoSEQ multiplex PCR, the repertoire was profiled, and TCRdb retains in-frame clones only, with some absent. The sample contains fewer than 60,000 clones, 93% of which appear only once. The sequencing sample was made of PBMCs. The receptor source for this set is a woman aged 18 to 35 in good health and CMV-seropositive. Each CDR3 is given with its conserved first and last residue. A D gene is named only where the DNA matches it firmly. Expanded clones get a size class; other rows say once, few or many, or leave the size out.

clone_size j_call d_call v_call cdr3_nt cdr3_aa
- TRBJ2-3 - TRBV6-5 TGTGCCAGCAGTTACTCTTGGGCCTCTCAAGATACGCAGTATTTT CASSYSWASQDTQYF
once TRBJ1-1 TRBD1 TRBV6-1 TGTGCCAGCAGTGATTGGTCAGGGGGGAACACTGAAGCTTTCTTT CASSDWSGGNTEAFF
- TRBJ1-6 - TRBV4-1 TGCGCCAGCAGCCAAGGGGGACACGCAATCGGTTCACCCCTCCACTTT CASSQGGHAIGSPLHF
- TRBJ1-1 - TRBV9 TGTGCCAGCAGCCCAGAGTGGCGGTCTAATGAAGCTTTCTTT CASSPEWRSNEAFF
- TRBJ2-1 TRBD1 TRBV5-4 TGTGCCAGCAGTAGCCGGGACAGGGGCCTATACAATGAGCAGTTCTTC CASSSRDRGLYNEQFF
once TRBJ1-2 - TRBV19 TGTGCCAGTACCGAACAGGTTTCTCGGGGCTACACCTTC CASTEQVSRGYTF
- TRBJ1-2 - TRBV7-9 TGTGCCAGCAGGGAGTCCCACCTGATCTATGGCTACACCTTC CASRESHLIYGYTF
- TRBJ1-1 TRBD1 TRBV6-5 TGTGCCAGCAGTTACGTTGGGACAGGGGGCACTGAAGCTTTCTTT CASSYVGTGGTEAFF
- TRBJ2-5 - TRBV5-1 TGCGCCAGCAGCTTGAACAGGGGAGGCTTCCAAGAGACCCAGTACTTC CASSLNRGGFQETQYF
few TRBJ1-3 TRBD1 TRBV28 TGTGCCAGCAGTTTCGGGGACAGGTCTGGAAACACCATATATTTT CASSFGDRSGNTIYF
- TRBJ1-2 - TRBV5-1 TGCGCCAGCAGCAGGACTACCGATTTGGGCTACACCTTC CASSRTTDLGYTF
- TRBJ2-3 TRBD2 TRBV9 TGTGCCAGCAGCTTCACTTCACTAGCGGGTCCCACAGATACGCAGTATTTT CASSFTSLAGPTDTQYF
- TRBJ1-5 - TRBV12-5 TGTGCTAGTGGGCGTGACAGGAATTATAGCAATCAGCCCCAGCATTTT CASGRDRNYSNQPQHF
- TRBJ2-3 - TRBV9 TGTGCCAGCAGCGTGGGGCCCCAGGGTTCAGATACGCAGTATTTT CASSVGPQGSDTQYF
- TRBJ1-4 TRBD1 TRBV7-2 TGTGCCAGCTGTCGGGGACAGACCGAAAAACTGTTTTTT CASCRGQTEKLFF
- TRBJ2-1 TRBD1 TRBV5-1 TGCGCCAGCAGCCCAAAGACAGGGTCTGAACCATACAATGAGCAGTTCTTC CASSPKTGSEPYNEQFF
- TRBJ2-7 TRBD1 TRBV19 TGTGCCAGCAAGGGACAGACGAGCTCCTACGAGCAGTACTTC CASKGQTSSYEQYF
once TRBJ1-1 TRBD1 TRBV29-1 TGCAGCGTCAGACCCACAGGGGGCAAGCGCAACACTGAAGCTTTCTTT CSVRPTGGKRNTEAFF
- TRBJ2-2 TRBD1 TRBV10-3 TGTGCCATTCCGGGACAGACGAACACCGGGGAGCTGTTTTTT CAIPGQTNTGELFF
- TRBJ2-2 - TRBV7-6 TGTGCCAGCAGTCACAGGCTGAACACCGGGGAGCTGTTTTTT CASSHRLNTGELFF
- TRBJ1-2 - TRBV9 TGTGCCAGCAGCGTTCGGGAAAGGGAGGTCTATGGCTACACCTTC CASSVREREVYGYTF
- TRBJ1-2 TRBD1 TRBV11-3 TGTGCCAGCAGCCGAGGACAGGGACGGGTCTATGGCTACACCTTC CASSRGQGRVYGYTF
few TRBJ2-1 TRBD2 TRBV2 TGTGCCAGTGAACTAGCGTTTGAGCAGTTCTTC CASELAFEQFF
- TRBJ2-5 - TRBV7-9 TGTGCCAGCAGCTTAGACAGGACCTGGGAGACCCAGTACTTC CASSLDRTWETQYF
- TRBJ2-1 - TRBV7-2 TGTGCCAGCAGCTTAGTGTCCGCGAGCTCCTACAATGAGCAGTTCTTC CASSLVSASSYNEQFF
- TRBJ2-3 TRBD2 TRBV29-1 TGCAGCGTTGACACCGGGGCGGGGGGACCAAAAGATACGCAGTATTTT CSVDTGAGGPKDTQYF
- TRBJ1-6 TRBD1 TRBV15 TGTGCCACCAGCAGATCTGGACAGGGGACACCCCTCCACTTT CATSRSGQGTPLHF
- TRBJ2-1 TRBD2 TRBV14 TGTGCCAGCAGCCCACTAGCGGGGGGACTCTACAATGAGCAGTTCTTC CASSPLAGGLYNEQFF
- TRBJ1-5 - TRBV19 TGTGCCAGTAGTATAGGTCAGGGGACTCAGCCCCAGCATTTT CASSIGQGTQPQHF
- TRBJ2-2 - TRBV27 TGTGCCAGCAGTTCCGGTACGGGACACTACACCGGGGAGCTGTTTTTT CASSSGTGHYTGELFF
- TRBJ1-4 - TRBV7-9 TGTGCCAGCGGTTTCCAGACTAATGAAAAACTGTTTTTT CASGFQTNEKLFF
- TRBJ1-6 TRBD1 TRBV25-1 TGTGCCAGCAGGACAGGGGGCTGGGATAATTCACCCCTCCACTTT CASRTGGWDNSPLHF
- TRBJ1-2 - TRBV2 TGTGCCAGCAGTGAAGCCACCAGGGGAAGACATGGCTACACCTTC CASSEATRGRHGYTF
- TRBJ2-3 TRBD2 TRBV11-2 TGTGCCAGCAGCCCTAGACTAGCTGCAGATACGCAGTATTTT CASSPRLAADTQYF
- TRBJ1-2 - TRBV19 TGTGCCAGTACAGAGGGGGTTCGGTATGGCTACACCTTC CASTEGVRYGYTF
- TRBJ2-1 TRBD1 TRBV2 TGTGCCAGCTGGGGGGACAGGAGGTCCTACAATGAGCAGTTCTTC CASWGDRRSYNEQFF
- TRBJ1-3 - TRBV7-8 TGTGCCAGCAGCGCAAACTCAAGGACAGCGGGAAACACCATATATTTT CASSANSRTAGNTIYF
- TRBJ2-6 - TRBV19 TGTGCCAGTAGAGCAGGAGGGTTGGGGGACGTCCTGACTTTC CASRAGGLGDVLTF
once TRBJ2-7 TRBD1 TRBV28 TGTGCCAGCAGTTCCCCGGGGACAGGGGTCCTCTACGAGCAGTACTTC CASSSPGTGVLYEQYF
- TRBJ1-1 TRBD1 TRBV10-3 TGTGCCATCGGCGGGGACAGGGGGGAGATCACTGAAGCTTTCTTT CAIGGDRGEITEAFF
- TRBJ1-2 - TRBV5-1 TGCGCCAGCAGCTTGGCCTTGGGCACGTATGGCTACACCTTC CASSLALGTYGYTF
- TRBJ1-2 - TRBV5-1 TGCGCCAGCAGCCCGGAGGGGTCGGGGGTCTATGGCTACACCTTC CASSPEGSGVYGYTF
- TRBJ2-5 - TRBV7-2 TGTGCCAGCAGCTTAGGTCCGAGGGAGACCCAGTACTTC CASSLGPRETQYF
- TRBJ2-6 - TRBV2 TGTGCCAGCAAGAAGGAGGAGGGGGCCAACGTCCTGACTTTC CASKKEEGANVLTF
once TRBJ2-2 - TRBV7-8 TGTGCCAGCAGCTTAGTAGGAGCAGCAAGTGACGGGGAGCTGTTTTTT CASSLVGAASDGELFF
- TRBJ2-5 - TRBV29-1 TGCAGCGCTTCAGGGGTTCAAGAGACCCAGTACTTC CSASGVQETQYF
- TRBJ2-7 - TRBV7-9 TGTGCCAGAAGCTCTCAGTCCTACGAGCAGTACTTC CARSSQSYEQYF
- TRBJ2-3 TRBD2 TRBV14 TGTGCCAGCAGCCAAGGTTGGGGGGGATCTACTCATACGCAGTATTTT CASSQGWGGSTHTQYF
- TRBJ1-2 - TRBV1 TGCACCCTAGGACACAACCCTAACTATGGCTACACCTTC CTLGHNPNYGYTF
- TRBJ1-1 - TRBV27 TGTGCCAGCAGTTTGGGCCCGGGTGGAGGTGCTTTCTTT CASSLGPGGGAFF
- TRBJ2-5 TRBD2 TRBV19 TGTGCCAGTAGTGGACTAGCGGGGGGGCCAGAGACCCAGTACTTC CASSGLAGGPETQYF
- TRBJ2-5 - TRBV7-9 TGTGCCAGCAGCCCGACCGGACCACGGGGGGAGACCCAGTACTTC CASSPTGPRGETQYF
- TRBJ2-7 TRBD1 TRBV27 TGTGCCAGCAGTTTATTGTTTAGGGCAGGGGGTTACTACGAGCAGTACTTC CASSLLFRAGGYYEQYF
- TRBJ1-2 TRBD1 TRBV7-9 TGTGCCAGCACCAAAGAAGGGGGCAACGGCTACACCTTC CASTKEGGNGYTF
once TRBJ2-1 - TRBV5-1 TGCGCCAGCAGCTTGTCCAGGGGAGTCAGCGAGCAGTTCTTC CASSLSRGVSEQFF
- TRBJ2-5 TRBD1 TRBV5-1 TGCGCCAGCAGCTTAGACGTCCCGGGACAGTCGGAGACCCAGTACTTC CASSLDVPGQSETQYF
- TRBJ1-2 TRBD1 TRBV7-9 TGTGCCAGCAGCCGGACAGGGGCGGAAGGCTACACCTTC CASSRTGAEGYTF
- TRBJ1-5 - TRBV7-9 TGTGCCAGCAGCTTAGGCCAGTCCCAATCCCAGCATTTT CASSLGQSQSQHF
- TRBJ1-1 TRBD1 TRBV10-3 TGTGCCACCAGCGCGAGGGACAGGGACACTGAAGCTTTCTTT CATSARDRDTEAFF